A selection of T cell receptor beta chains follows, all from one sample in a study of T cell repertoires in cytomegalovirus infection. MiXCR was run by TCRdb on the reads, yielding one entry per CDR3 protein. In the table there are about 320,000 distinct CDR3 sequences, 8% to 10% of which are singletons. The sequenced sample was PBMCs. Receptor source: a human donor in good health (CMV status not recorded). Some clones in this sample may be carry-over from other donors' samples. CDR3s include the opening cysteine and the closing phenylalanine or tryptophan. The order of the fields is J gene, V gene, clone size, D gene, CDR3 DNA, CDR3 protein. A D gene is named only where the DNA matches it firmly. Clone sizes are given selectively: once, few, many, or a class where the clone is expanded.

j_call: TRBJ2-7; v_call: TRBV27; clone_size: few; d_call: NA; cdr3_nt: TGTGCCAGCAGTCCTCAGGGTTTCGGCGAGCAGTACTTC; cdr3_aa: CASSPQGFGEQYF
j_call: TRBJ2-2; v_call: TRBV7-3; clone_size: few; d_call: NA; cdr3_nt: TGTGCCAGCAGCACTCCAGGGCCTCAAGAGCGGGAGCTGTTTTTT; cdr3_aa: CASSTPGPQERELFF
j_call: TRBJ1-1; v_call: TRBV5-5; clone_size: NA; d_call: NA; cdr3_nt: TGTGCCAGCAGCTTAGAGGGATTTCAGGACACTGAAGCTTTCTTT; cdr3_aa: CASSLEGFQDTEAFF
j_call: TRBJ2-1; v_call: TRBV11-2; clone_size: many; d_call: NA; cdr3_nt: TGTGCCAGCCGCCGCGAGGCTAGCTCCTACAATGAGCAGTTCTTC; cdr3_aa: CASRREASSYNEQFF
j_call: TRBJ2-5; v_call: TRBV7-2; clone_size: many; d_call: TRBD1; cdr3_nt: TGTGCCAGCAGCTCCCAACTGACAGGGAAAGGGGAGACCCAGTACTTC; cdr3_aa: CASSSQLTGKGETQYF
j_call: TRBJ2-1; v_call: TRBV20-1; clone_size: NA; d_call: TRBD2; cdr3_nt: TGCAGTGCTAGGCCCCGATCCAGCGGGATTGTTTTTCCGTTCTTC; cdr3_aa: CSARPRSSGIVFPFF
j_call: TRBJ2-1; v_call: TRBV11-3; clone_size: many; d_call: NA; cdr3_nt: TGTGCCAGCAGCTTAGATCGTTTAAGGAGGGGCTTTAGCTCCTACAATGAGCAGTTCTTC; cdr3_aa: CASSLDRLRRGFSSYNEQFF
j_call: TRBJ2-7; v_call: TRBV10-2; clone_size: NA; d_call: NA; cdr3_nt: TGCGCCAGCAGCGAGATTTCTGGGCAGTACTTC; cdr3_aa: CASSEISGQYF
j_call: TRBJ2-1; v_call: TRBV11-1; clone_size: many; d_call: NA; cdr3_nt: TGTGCCAGCAGTCCATCCATAGACAGAGGAAATGAGCAGTTCTTC; cdr3_aa: CASSPSIDRGNEQFF
j_call: TRBJ2-1; v_call: TRBV10-1; clone_size: NA; d_call: NA; cdr3_nt: TGCGCCAGCAGTGAGTCGGGGAAGGCATCCTACAATGAGCAGTTCTTC; cdr3_aa: CASSESGKASYNEQFF
j_call: TRBJ1-2; v_call: TRBV10-2; clone_size: once; d_call: TRBD1; cdr3_nt: TGCGCCAGCAGTTCGCGAGAGACAGGGGGCTATGGCTACACCTTC; cdr3_aa: CASSSRETGGYGYTF
j_call: TRBJ2-3; v_call: TRBV6-2/TRBV6-3; clone_size: few; d_call: NA; cdr3_nt: TGTGCCAGCAGTTTAGGTCTAGCGCCTACTAGCACAGATACGCAGTATTTT; cdr3_aa: CASSLGLAPTSTDTQYF
j_call: TRBJ1-1; v_call: TRBV12-3/TRBV12-4; clone_size: few; d_call: NA; cdr3_nt: TGTGCCAGCAGCGCCGGACTAAAAGCGGGGGCTTTCTTT; cdr3_aa: CASSAGLKAGAFF
j_call: TRBJ2-3; v_call: TRBV7-9; clone_size: few; d_call: TRBD2; cdr3_nt: TGTGCCAGCAGTCCGACGCGGGGGAGAGGAGATACGCAGTATTTT; cdr3_aa: CASSPTRGRGDTQYF
j_call: TRBJ1-2; v_call: TRBV20-1; clone_size: many; d_call: TRBD1; cdr3_nt: TGCAGTGCCGGGACAGGGGGGGGCTACACCTTC; cdr3_aa: CSAGTGGGYTF
j_call: TRBJ1-4; v_call: TRBV19; clone_size: few; d_call: NA; cdr3_nt: TGTGCCAGTAGCCACGGACCGGGTGAAAAACTGTTTTTT; cdr3_aa: CASSHGPGEKLFF
j_call: TRBJ2-3; v_call: TRBV7-2; clone_size: many; d_call: NA; cdr3_nt: TGTGCCAGCAGCTTAGAGGTCCAATCCACAGATACGCAGTATTTT; cdr3_aa: CASSLEVQSTDTQYF
j_call: TRBJ1-1; v_call: TRBV12-3/TRBV12-4; clone_size: NA; d_call: NA; cdr3_nt: TGTGCCAGCAGTTTAGACAGCCTGAACACTGAAGCTTTCTTT; cdr3_aa: CASSLDSLNTEAFF
j_call: TRBJ1-1; v_call: TRBV6-8; clone_size: NA; d_call: TRBD1; cdr3_nt: TGTGCCAGCAGTTACCTTCACCGGGACAGTGAAGCTTTCTTT; cdr3_aa: CASSYLHRDSEAFF
j_call: TRBJ1-4; v_call: TRBV18; clone_size: NA; d_call: TRBD1; cdr3_nt: TGTGCCAGCTCACCTGAGCAACAGGGGATGGATGAAAAACTGTTTTTT; cdr3_aa: CASSPEQQGMDEKLFF
j_call: TRBJ2-3; v_call: TRBV5-1; clone_size: NA; d_call: NA; cdr3_nt: TGCGCCACCCGAGAGGGCCCCGGCACAGATACGCAGTATTTT; cdr3_aa: CATREGPGTDTQYF
j_call: TRBJ1-2; v_call: TRBV5-1; clone_size: few; d_call: NA; cdr3_nt: TGCGCCAGCAGCTCCCCAGACTACTATGGCTACACCTTC; cdr3_aa: CASSSPDYYGYTF
j_call: TRBJ2-7; v_call: TRBV6-5; clone_size: few; d_call: TRBD2; cdr3_nt: TGTGCCAGCAGTCCGGGACTAGCGGGATACTCCTACGAGCAGTACTTC; cdr3_aa: CASSPGLAGYSYEQYF
j_call: TRBJ1-5; v_call: TRBV7-9; clone_size: NA; d_call: NA; cdr3_nt: TGTGCCAGCAGCTCTCTGGTCAATCAGCCCCAGCATTTT; cdr3_aa: CASSSLVNQPQHF
j_call: TRBJ1-5; v_call: TRBV7-2; clone_size: many; d_call: NA; cdr3_nt: TGTGCCAGCACCATCTATAGCAATCAGCCCCAGCATTTT; cdr3_aa: CASTIYSNQPQHF
j_call: TRBJ2-3; v_call: TRBV6-5; clone_size: many; d_call: NA; cdr3_nt: TGTGCCAGCAGTTTCATGACTCCAATAGGGGCAGATACGCAGTATTTT; cdr3_aa: CASSFMTPIGADTQYF
j_call: TRBJ2-1; v_call: TRBV2; clone_size: NA; d_call: NA; cdr3_nt: TGTGCCAGCAGTGAATACCATCCAAGAGTTGCTGGGGTCGGGAGCTACAATGAGCAGTTCTTC; cdr3_aa: CASSEYHPRVAGVGSYNEQFF